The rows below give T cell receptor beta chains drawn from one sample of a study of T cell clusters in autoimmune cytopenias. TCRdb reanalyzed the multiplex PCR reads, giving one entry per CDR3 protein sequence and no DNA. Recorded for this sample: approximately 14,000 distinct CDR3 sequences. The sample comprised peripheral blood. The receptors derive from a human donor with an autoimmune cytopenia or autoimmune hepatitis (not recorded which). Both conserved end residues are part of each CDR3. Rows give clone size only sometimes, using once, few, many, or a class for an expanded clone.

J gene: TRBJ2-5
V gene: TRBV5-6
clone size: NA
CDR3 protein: CASSLYVTQFETQYF

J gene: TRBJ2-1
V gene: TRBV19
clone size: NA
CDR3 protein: CASSIPTGTRNEQFF

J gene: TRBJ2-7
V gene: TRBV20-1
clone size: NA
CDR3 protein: CSARTSGPYEQYF

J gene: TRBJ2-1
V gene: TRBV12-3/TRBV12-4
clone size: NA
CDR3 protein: CASSLAGLAGVYEQFF

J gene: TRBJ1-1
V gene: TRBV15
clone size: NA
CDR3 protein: CATSRDRFEETEAFF

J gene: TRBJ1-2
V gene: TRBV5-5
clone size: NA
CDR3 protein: CASSFRDITNYGYTF

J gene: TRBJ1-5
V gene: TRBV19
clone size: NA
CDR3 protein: CASTDRPNQPQHF

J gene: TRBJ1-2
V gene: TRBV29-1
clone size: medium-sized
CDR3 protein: CSVGERGTYGYTF

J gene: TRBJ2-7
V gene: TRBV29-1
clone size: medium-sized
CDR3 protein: CSVVPYGFYEQYF

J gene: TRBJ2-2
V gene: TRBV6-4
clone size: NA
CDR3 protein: CASSERGFTGELFF

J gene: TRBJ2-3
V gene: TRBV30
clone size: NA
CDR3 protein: CAWSGQDTQYF

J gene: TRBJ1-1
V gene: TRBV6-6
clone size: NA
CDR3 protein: CAISESYRQANTEAFF

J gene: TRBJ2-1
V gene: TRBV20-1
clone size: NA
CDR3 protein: CSARLAAYNEQFF

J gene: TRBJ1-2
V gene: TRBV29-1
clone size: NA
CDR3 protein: CSADARDRGGYGYTF

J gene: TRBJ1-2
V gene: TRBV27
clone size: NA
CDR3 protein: CASSEDGGQGGGYTF

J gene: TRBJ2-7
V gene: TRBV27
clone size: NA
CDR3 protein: CASGTGGEQYF

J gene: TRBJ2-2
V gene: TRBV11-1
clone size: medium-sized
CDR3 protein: CASSRARTGAQQGTGELFF

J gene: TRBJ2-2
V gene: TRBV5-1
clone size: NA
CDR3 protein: CASSLRRANGELFF

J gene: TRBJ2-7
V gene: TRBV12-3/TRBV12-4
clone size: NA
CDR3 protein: CASSRDRGPSYEEQYF

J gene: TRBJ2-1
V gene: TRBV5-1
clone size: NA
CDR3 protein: CASTKTSGAYNEQFF

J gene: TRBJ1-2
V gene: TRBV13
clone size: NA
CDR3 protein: CASSRRQAPYGYTF

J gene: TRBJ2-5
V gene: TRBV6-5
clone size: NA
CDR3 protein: CASSVGGLYNEQYF

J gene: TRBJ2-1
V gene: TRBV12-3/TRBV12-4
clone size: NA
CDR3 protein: CASSPPDRGYNEQFF

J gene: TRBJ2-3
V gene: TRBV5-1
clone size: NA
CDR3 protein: CASSFDTRTDTQYF

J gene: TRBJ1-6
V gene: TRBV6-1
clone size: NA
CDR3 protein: CASSESGGGSSPLHF

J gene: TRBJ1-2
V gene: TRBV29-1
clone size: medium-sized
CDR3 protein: CSIQTGASNYGYTF

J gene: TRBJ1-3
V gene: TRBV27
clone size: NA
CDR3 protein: CASSLQGVSGNTIYF

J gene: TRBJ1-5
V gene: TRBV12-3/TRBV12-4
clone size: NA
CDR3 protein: CASSLEVGQGPHQPQHF

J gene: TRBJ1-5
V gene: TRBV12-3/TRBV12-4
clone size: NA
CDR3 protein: CASSLWTGGNQPQHF

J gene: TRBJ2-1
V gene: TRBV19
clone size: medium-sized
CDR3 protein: CASTRSGISGDEQFF

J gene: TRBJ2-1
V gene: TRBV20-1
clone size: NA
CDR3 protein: CSANRRSHSYNEQFF

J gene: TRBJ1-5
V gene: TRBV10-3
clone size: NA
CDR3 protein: CATRRDNQPQHF

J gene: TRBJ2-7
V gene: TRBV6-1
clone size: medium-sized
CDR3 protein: CASSDYDFSYEQYF

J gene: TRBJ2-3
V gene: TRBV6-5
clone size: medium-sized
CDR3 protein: CASTTLGGDTQYF

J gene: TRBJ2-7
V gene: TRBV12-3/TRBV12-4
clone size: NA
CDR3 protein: CASSLKGKVYEQYF

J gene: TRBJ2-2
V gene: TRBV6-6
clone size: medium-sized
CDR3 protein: CASSFRQATGELFF

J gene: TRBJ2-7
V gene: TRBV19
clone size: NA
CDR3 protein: CASSIDLVGVGEQYF

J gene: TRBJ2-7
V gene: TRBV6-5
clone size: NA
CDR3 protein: CASWGGPYEQYF

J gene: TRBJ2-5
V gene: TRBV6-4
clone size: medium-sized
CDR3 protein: CASSEARGGETQYF

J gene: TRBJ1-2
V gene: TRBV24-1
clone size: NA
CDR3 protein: CATSDLTGGPWDYTF

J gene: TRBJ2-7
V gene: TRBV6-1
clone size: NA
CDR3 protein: CAIAIAYEQYF

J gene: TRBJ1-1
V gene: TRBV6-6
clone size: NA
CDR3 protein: CASSYSTWNTEAFF

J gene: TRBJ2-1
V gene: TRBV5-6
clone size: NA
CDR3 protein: CASSSPGTGDPHNEQFF

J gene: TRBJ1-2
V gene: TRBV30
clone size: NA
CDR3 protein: CAWMVAGFHYGYTF

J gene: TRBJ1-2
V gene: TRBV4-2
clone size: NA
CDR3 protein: CASSQVLDSYGYTF

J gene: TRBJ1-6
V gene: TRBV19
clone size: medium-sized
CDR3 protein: CASSINSNSPLHF

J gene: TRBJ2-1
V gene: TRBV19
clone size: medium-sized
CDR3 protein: CASSVAAGTSGLGEQFF

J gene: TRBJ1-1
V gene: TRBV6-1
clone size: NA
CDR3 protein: CASRSFWGQNTEAFF

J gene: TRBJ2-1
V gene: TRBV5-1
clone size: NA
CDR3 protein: CASSFLAGSYNEQFF

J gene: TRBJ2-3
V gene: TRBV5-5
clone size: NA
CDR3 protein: CASSQRTSGSTDTQYF